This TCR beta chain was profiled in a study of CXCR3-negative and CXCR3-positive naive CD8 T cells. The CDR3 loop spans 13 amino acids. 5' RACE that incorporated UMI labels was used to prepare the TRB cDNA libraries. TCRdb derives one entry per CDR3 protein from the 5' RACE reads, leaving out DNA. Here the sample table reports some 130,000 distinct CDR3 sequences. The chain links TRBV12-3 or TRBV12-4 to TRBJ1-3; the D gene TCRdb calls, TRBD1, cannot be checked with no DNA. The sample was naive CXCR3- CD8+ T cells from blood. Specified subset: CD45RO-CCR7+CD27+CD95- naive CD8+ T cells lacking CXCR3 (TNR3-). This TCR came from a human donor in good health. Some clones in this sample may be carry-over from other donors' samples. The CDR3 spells CASSGQPGNTIYF.